These T cell receptor beta chains were read from a single sample in a study of T cells in Graves' hyperthyroidism and ophthalmopathy. TCRdb used MiXCR to reprocess the multiplex PCR reads, holding one entry per CDR3 protein. The top ten hold around 17% of the sample, which has 500,000 or so distinct CDR3 sequences, 15% to 20% seen once. The sample consisted of blood. Receptor source: a woman under 30 with Graves' ophthalmopathy. The CDR3 runs from the conserved cysteine through the conserved F or W. The D gene is left open where the match is weak. Rows may omit the clone size; those that give it use once, few, many or a size class.

v_gene: TRBV28; abundance: many; d_gene: -; j_gene: TRBJ1-1; CDR3aa: CASRGSLNTEAFF; CDR3nt: TGTGCCAGCAGGGGAAGTTTGAACACTGAAGCTTTCTTT
v_gene: TRBV27; abundance: -; d_gene: -; j_gene: TRBJ1-5; CDR3aa: CASSGTVSNQPQHF; CDR3nt: TGTGCCAGCAGTGGGACGGTCAGCAATCAGCCCCAGCATTTT
v_gene: TRBV6-1; abundance: few; d_gene: -; j_gene: TRBJ2-4; CDR3aa: CASMRENIQYF; CDR3nt: TGTGCCAGCATGAGGGAAAACATTCAGTACTTC
v_gene: TRBV7-2; abundance: many; d_gene: TRBD2; j_gene: TRBJ2-1; CDR3aa: CASSFPTSGRIEQFF; CDR3nt: TGTGCCAGCAGCTTCCCGACTAGCGGGAGGATTGAGCAGTTCTTC
v_gene: TRBV5-1; abundance: -; d_gene: -; j_gene: TRBJ2-2; CDR3aa: CASSWSGTLSAPGELFF; CDR3nt: TGCGCCAGCAGCTGGTCCGGGACCCTTTCCGCACCCGGGGAGCTGTTTTTT
v_gene: TRBV9; abundance: -; d_gene: TRBD1; j_gene: TRBJ2-2; CDR3aa: CASSVGEGGETTLTGELFF; CDR3nt: TGTGCCAGCAGCGTAGGTGAAGGGGGCGAAACCACCCTAACCGGGGAGCTGTTTTTT
v_gene: TRBV6-2/TRBV6-3; abundance: many; d_gene: TRBD2; j_gene: TRBJ2-7; CDR3aa: CASNIAGAIYEQYF; CDR3nt: TGTGCCAGCAATATAGCGGGGGCGATCTACGAGCAGTACTTC
v_gene: TRBV14; abundance: few; d_gene: TRBD1; j_gene: TRBJ1-6; CDR3aa: CASSFKTGVSPLHF; CDR3nt: TGTGCCAGCAGCTTCAAGACAGGGGTCTCACCCCTCCACTTT
v_gene: TRBV11-2; abundance: many; d_gene: -; j_gene: TRBJ2-2; CDR3aa: CASSLIAFGGIDGELFF; CDR3nt: TGTGCCAGCAGCTTAATCGCGTTCGGCGGGATCGACGGGGAGCTGTTTTTT
v_gene: TRBV7-6; abundance: many; d_gene: -; j_gene: TRBJ2-7; CDR3aa: CASSLNPGLSYEQYF; CDR3nt: TGTGCCAGCAGCCTCAATCCGGGTCTATCCTACGAGCAGTACTTC
v_gene: TRBV7-2; abundance: -; d_gene: -; j_gene: TRBJ2-1; CDR3aa: CASSSLALNEQFF; CDR3nt: TGTGCCAGCAGCTCATTAGCTCTCAATGAGCAGTTCTTC
v_gene: TRBV27; abundance: -; d_gene: -; j_gene: TRBJ2-1; CDR3aa: CASSSADSAYNEQFF; CDR3nt: TGTGCCAGCAGTTCGGCGGATTCGGCTTACAATGAGCAGTTCTTC
v_gene: TRBV10-3; abundance: -; d_gene: -; j_gene: TRBJ2-7; CDR3aa: CAISESDYRDYQQYF; CDR3nt: TGTGCCATCAGTGAATCGGACTACCGTGACTACCAGCAGTACTTC
v_gene: TRBV4-2; abundance: -; d_gene: TRBD2; j_gene: TRBJ2-2; CDR3aa: CASSQDWTSGGPGELFF; CDR3nt: TGTGCCAGCAGCCAAGATTGGACTAGCGGGGGCCCCGGGGAGCTGTTTTTT
v_gene: TRBV30; abundance: many; d_gene: -; j_gene: TRBJ1-1; CDR3aa: CAWTTFARITEAFF; CDR3nt: TGTGCCTGGACCACTTTTGCCCGAATCACTGAAGCTTTCTTT
v_gene: TRBV11-2; abundance: -; d_gene: TRBD2; j_gene: TRBJ2-1; CDR3aa: CASSRQTSGSSSYNEQFF; CDR3nt: TGTGCCAGCAGCCGACAGACTAGCGGGAGTTCCTCCTACAATGAGCAGTTCTTC
v_gene: TRBV30; abundance: -; d_gene: TRBD1; j_gene: TRBJ1-3; CDR3aa: CAWATGSSGNTIYF; CDR3nt: TGTGCCTGGGCGACAGGGTCCTCAGGAAACACCATATATTTT
v_gene: TRBV18; abundance: -; d_gene: -; j_gene: TRBJ2-7; CDR3aa: CVSSPPASPEQYF; CDR3nt: TGTGTCAGCTCACCACCGGCCAGTCCCGAGCAGTACTTC
v_gene: TRBV20-1; abundance: many; d_gene: -; j_gene: TRBJ2-1; CDR3aa: CSASRDHARSNEQFF; CDR3nt: TGCAGTGCTAGTCGAGACCACGCCAGATCCAATGAGCAGTTCTTC
v_gene: TRBV30; abundance: many; d_gene: -; j_gene: TRBJ2-1; CDR3aa: CAWSQVYNEQFF; CDR3nt: TGTGCCTGGAGTCAGGTTTACAATGAGCAGTTCTTC
v_gene: TRBV2; abundance: many; d_gene: -; j_gene: TRBJ2-7; CDR3aa: CASSESRDRPPYEQYF; CDR3nt: TGTGCCAGCAGTGAATCTAGGGACCGACCCCCGTACGAGCAGTACTTC
v_gene: TRBV6-1; abundance: -; d_gene: -; j_gene: TRBJ2-1; CDR3aa: CASSEDRSGEQFF; CDR3nt: TGTGCCAGCAGTGAAGACCGCTCAGGTGAGCAGTTCTTC
v_gene: TRBV28; abundance: few; d_gene: TRBD1; j_gene: TRBJ1-2; CDR3aa: CASSSLFMTGRKDGYTF; CDR3nt: TGTGCCAGCAGTTCACTGTTTATGACAGGGAGGAAGGACGGCTACACCTTC
v_gene: TRBV14; abundance: few; d_gene: -; j_gene: TRBJ1-1; CDR3aa: CASSARKFNTEAFF; CDR3nt: TGTGCCAGCAGCGCCCGGAAATTTAACACTGAAGCTTTCTTT
v_gene: TRBV20-1; abundance: many; d_gene: -; j_gene: TRBJ1-2; CDR3aa: CSPSGQPNYGYTF; CDR3nt: TGCAGTCCCTCGGGGCAGCCTAACTATGGCTACACCTTC
v_gene: TRBV6-5; abundance: -; d_gene: -; j_gene: TRBJ2-5; CDR3aa: CASSYSPGRAQETQYF; CDR3nt: TGTGCCAGCAGTTACTCCCCAGGACGTGCGCAAGAGACCCAGTACTTC
v_gene: TRBV27; abundance: many; d_gene: -; j_gene: TRBJ2-3; CDR3aa: CASSTQPDTQYF; CDR3nt: TGTGCCAGCAGTACCCAGCCAGATACGCAGTATTTT